These 7 T cell receptor beta chains were all obtained from the same sample, sequenced in a study of cytomegalovirus exposure and HLA in healthy donors. TCRdb's copy holds only in-frame clones and misses some; the assay was immunoSEQ multiplex PCR. The table includes 250,000 to 300,000 clones, 90% detected once. The source material was PBMCs. Receptors originate from a woman younger than 35 in good health and CMV-seronegative.

The chain combines TRBV28 with TRBJ1-2; TRBD1 matches at 8 bases. The CDR3 sequence is 15 residues long. Germline V gene lookup returns CDR1 MDHEN and CDR2 SYDVKM. V was clipped by 7 bases and J by 2 bases; unmatched bases: 9. As DNA, the CDR3 is TGTGCCAGCAATTACAGGGGGGCCATGAACTATGGCTACACCTTC. This codes for CASNYRGAMNYGYTF.

This clone came up once. The CDR3 DNA sequence: TGTGCCAGCAGTGGACCCCGACAGGGGTCCTACGAGCAGTACTTC. This translates into CASSGPRQGSYEQYF. The chain combines TRBV6-5 with TRBJ2-7, with 8 bases aligning to TRBD1. The V and J ends lost 5 bases and 1 base, in that order; junction bases with no gene match: 7. From germline, CDR1 is MNHEY and CDR2 SVGAGI. This CDR3 has 15 residues.

This clone was seen just once. The V and J genes are TRBV13 and TRBJ2-7; 9 bases are shared with TRBD2. Germline-derived CDR1 and CDR2 are PRHDT and FYEKMQ (reference sequence). The V and J ends lost 4 bases and 0 bases, in that order; junction bases with no gene match: 7. The CDR3 has 16 residues. The CDR3, as DNA: TGTGCCAGCAGCTCAGCGGGGGGACCAAGCTCCTACGAGCAGTACGTC. Translating it yields CASSSAGGPSSYEQYV.

This chain links TRBV4-1 with TRBJ1-4; no clear D gene. With 3 bases removed from V and 0 bases from J, the gap between germline ends came to 11 bases. The germline V gene has CDR1 MGHRA and CDR2 YSYEKL. The CDR3 sequence is 16 residues long. DNA of the CDR3: TGCGCCAGCAGCCACAGACACCGCGCAACTAATGAAAAACTGTTTTTT. Translated, it gives CASSHRHRATNEKLFF.

V usage is TRBV18 and J usage is TRBJ1-5; a weak D match, TRBD1 (6 bases). Germline-derived CDR1 and CDR2 are KGHSH and LQKENI. Trimming pared 2 bases from V and 2 bases from J, leaving 13 bases between. CDR3 length equals 16 residues. For the CDR3, the DNA is TGTGCCAGCTCACCATCCAAGGGACAAGGCAATCAGCCCCAGCATTTT. Protein product: CASSPSKGQGNQPQHF.

A single count supports this clone. V gene TRBV4-1 combines with J gene TRBJ2-5; a possible D gene is TRBD2 (6 bases). V was pared by 1 base and J by 1 base, with 16 bases between. Germline CDR1 and CDR2: MGHRA and YSYEKL. The CDR3 has 17 residues. CDR3 coding DNA: TGCGCCAGCAGCCAAGTCCTAGCGAGGGGCCTCCAAGAGACCCAGTACTTC. Its protein product is CASSQVLARGLQETQYF.

This chain connects TRBV4-3 to TRBJ2-2, with TRBD2 matching over 15 bases. Germline V gene lookup returns CDR1 LGHNA and CDR2 YSLEER. V trimming: 4 bases; J trimming: 6 bases; junction bases outside the gene matches: 6. The CDR3 has 17 amino acids. CDR3 sequence reads: CASSLGLAGGLSGELFF. The CDR3, as DNA: TGCGCCAGCAGCCTCGGACTAGCGGGGGGGTTGTCCGGGGAGCTGTTTTTT.